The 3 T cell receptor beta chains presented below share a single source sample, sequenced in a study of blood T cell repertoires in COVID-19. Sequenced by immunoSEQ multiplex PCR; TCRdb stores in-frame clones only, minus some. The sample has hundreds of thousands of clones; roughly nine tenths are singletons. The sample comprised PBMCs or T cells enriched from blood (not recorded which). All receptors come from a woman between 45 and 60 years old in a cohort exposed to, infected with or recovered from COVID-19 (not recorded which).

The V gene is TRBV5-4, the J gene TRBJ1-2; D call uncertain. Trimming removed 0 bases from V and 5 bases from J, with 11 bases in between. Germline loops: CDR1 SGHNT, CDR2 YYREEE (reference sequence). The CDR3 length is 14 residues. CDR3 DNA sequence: TGTGCCAGCAGCTTGGGGGTAGAGGGTTATGGCTACACCTTC. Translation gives CASSLGVEGYGYTF.

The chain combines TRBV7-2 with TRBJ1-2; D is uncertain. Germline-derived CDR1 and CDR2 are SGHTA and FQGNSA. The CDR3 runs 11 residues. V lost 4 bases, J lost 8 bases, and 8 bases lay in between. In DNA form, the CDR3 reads TGTGCCAGCAGCTCGGGAGGGGGCTACACCTTC. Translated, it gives CASSSGGGYTF.

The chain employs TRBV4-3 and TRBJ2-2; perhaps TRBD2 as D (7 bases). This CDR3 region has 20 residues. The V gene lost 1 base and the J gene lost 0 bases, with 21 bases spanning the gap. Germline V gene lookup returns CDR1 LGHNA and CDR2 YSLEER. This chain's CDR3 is CASSQALGGGAFANTGELFF. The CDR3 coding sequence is TGCGCCAGCAGCCAAGCCCTGGGTGGGGGGGCCTTTGCGAACACCGGGGAGCTGTTTTTT.